This T cell receptor beta chain was observed in a study of blood T cell repertoires in COVID-19. Study details: The United States, Italy and Spain supplied acute and convalescent COVID-19 samples. PBMCs, B-cell-depleted T cells, or T cells provided the cDNA or gDNA that made up the material.

The V segment lost 7 bases and the J segment 2 bases; nucleotides outside the gene matches: 7. This CDR3 contains 16 residues. Germline V gene data show CDR1 as LNHDA and CDR2 as SQIVND (reference sequence). The repertoire was sequenced with immunoSEQ multiplex PCR; TCRdb's copy has only in-frame clones and lacks some. The sample holds approximately 97,000 clones, 75% to 90% seen once. Sample: peripheral blood. The receptor comes from a woman of 80 years or more with acute or convalescent COVID-19. This rearrangement joins TRBV19 to TRBJ1-4; TRBD1 aligns across 10 bases. This chain's CDR3 is CASKDRGSSTNEKLFF. DNA of the CDR3: TGTGCCAGTAAGGACAGGGGGTCTTCGACTAATGAAAAACTGTTTTTT.